Below, 27 T cell receptor beta chains from the same sample are listed, as sequenced in a study of cytomegalovirus exposure and HLA in healthy donors. It was with 60 Vbeta and 13 Jbeta primers that the PCR ran. The assay was immunoSEQ multiplex PCR, and TCRdb's table has in-frame clones only and misses some. The profile shows 150,000 to 200,000 clones, roughly 76% of them singletons. Sequencing used PBMCs. These TCRs come from a woman aged 18 to 35 in good health and CMV-seropositive.

The sample holds a few counts of this clone. The chain recombines TRBV4-1 with TRBJ1-4; no reliable D call. CDR1 is MGHRA and CDR2 is YSYEKL in the germline V gene. The V end was cut by 1 base, the J end by 4 bases, with 10 bases between. The CDR3 length is 15 residues. CDR3 region: CASSQVADYNEKLFF. CDR3 nucleotide sequence: TGCGCCAGCAGCCAAGTGGCGGATTATAATGAAAAACTGTTTTTT.

This chain links TRBV15 with TRBJ1-1; D uncertain. In germline, CDR1 is LNHNV, CDR2 YYDKDF (reference sequence). V was trimmed by 0 bases and J by 3 bases, leaving 5 bases between them. This CDR3 has 13 residues. The CDR3 is CATSREGYTEAFF. DNA for the CDR3: TGTGCCACCAGCAGAGAGGGCTACACTGAAGCTTTCTTT.

J is TRBJ2-3 and V is TRBV20-1; D unclear. V was clipped by 2 bases and J by 7 bases, with 4 bases between them. Germline V gene sequence: CDR1 DFQATT, CDR2 SNEGSKA (reference sequence). The CDR3 covers 10 residues. The CDR3 DNA reads as TGCAGTGCTAGATACTATACGCAGTATTTT. The encoded protein is CSARYYTQYF.

This clone was seen a single time. The CDR3: CASSPRQGGNSPLHF. CDR3 DNA: TGTGCCAGCAGCCCCCGACAGGGCGGTAATTCACCCCTCCACTTT. This chain uses TRBV9 with TRBJ1-6; 7 bases align to TRBD1. The V and J ends lost 4 bases and 6 bases, in that order; junction bases with no gene match: 7. The CDR3 runs 15 residues. Germline values: CDR1 SGDLS, CDR2 YYNGEE.

The rearrangement uses TRBV28 and TRBJ1-4; the match to TRBD1 covers 9 bases. This CDR3 spans 12 amino acids. The V segment lost 8 bases and the J segment 5 bases; nucleotides outside the gene matches: 0. CDR1 is MDHEN, CDR2 SYDVKM, per germline. CDR3 amino acids: CASGTGNEKLFF. CDR3 coding DNA: TGTGCCAGCGGGACAGGGAATGAAAAACTGTTTTTT.

The chain links TRBV12-2 to TRBJ2-1; TRBD1 is the table's D call, not checked against the DNA. TRBV12-2 represents a pseudogene. The CDR3 length is 15 residues. The CDR3 region has the DNA TGTGCAAGTCGCTTTGGGACAGGGGGCTACAATGAGCAGTTCTTC. Amino acid sequence: CASRFGTGGYNEQFF.

V usage is TRBV28 and J usage is TRBJ2-1; maybe TRBD1 (6 bases). Germline V gives CDR1 MDHEN, CDR2 SYDVKM. The CDR3 runs to 18 residues. Trimming shortened V by 1 base and J by 0 bases, and 16 bases separated the two germline ends. CDR3 nucleotide sequence: TGTGCCAGCAGTTTATATCAGATTGACAGGAGCTCCTACAATGAGCAGTTCTTC. Its translation is CASSLYQIDRSSYNEQFF.

This sequence joins TRBV2 and TRBJ1-1; 7 positions match TRBD1. V lost 4 bases and J lost 1; bases outside the gene matches: 9. The CDR3 is made up of 16 amino acids. Per germline, CDR1 SNHLY and CDR2 FYNNEI. CDR3 coding DNA: TGTGCCAGCAGTGCCACCCGACAGGGTGGGAACACTGAAGCTTTCTTT. Protein product: CASSATRQGGNTEAFF.

This clone was counted a few times. This rearrangement joins TRBV30 to TRBJ1-6; 7 nucleotides match TRBD1. CDR3 length: 14 amino acids. Germline V lookup: CDR1 GTSNPN, CDR2 SVGIG (reference sequence). Trimming took 2 bases from V and 8 from J; bases not matched to a gene: 6. The CDR3 bases are TGTGCCTGGAGTAAAGGGGGCCAGGATTCACCCCTCCACTTT. Amino acid sequence: CAWSKGGQDSPLHF. Combining the CDR3 with reference TRBV30 and TRBJ1-6 gives the whole variable domain SQTIHQWPATLVQPVGSPLSLECTVEGTSNPNLYWYRQAAGRGLQLLFYSVGIGQISSEVPQNLSASRPQDRQFILSSKKLLLSDSGFYLCAWSKGGQDSPLHFGNGTRLTVT.

J is TRBJ2-5 and V is TRBV6-1; D not resolved. This CDR3 is 12 amino acids long. Looked up from germline, CDR1 is MNHNS and CDR2 is SASEGT. V was cut by 0 bases and J by 5 bases, with 4 bases left in between. CDR3 DNA sequence: TGTGCCAGCAGTGAAGCTAGTGAGACCCAGTACTTC. This codes for CASSEASETQYF.

The rearrangement uses TRBV5-1 and TRBJ2-1, with a possible D match to TRBD1 (6 bases). This CDR3 spans 11 amino acids. Germline CDR1 SGHRS, CDR2 YFSETQ. V was shortened by 6 bases and J by 7 bases, with 8 bases between the two germline ends. The CDR3 region has the DNA TGCGCCAGCACCCAGGGGAATGAGCAGTTCTTC. It is translated as CASTQGNEQFF.

The chain joins TRBV5-6 to TRBJ2-5; D perhaps matches TRBD1 (6 bases). Trimming pared 1 base from V and 5 bases from J, leaving 21 bases between. The CDR3 totals 17 residues. Germline-derived CDR1 and CDR2 are SGHDT and YYEEEE. The DNA for the CDR3 is TGTGCCAGCAGCTTGATTACAGGGATGGGGCTGGGGGAGACCCAGTACTTC. Protein sequence: CASSLITGMGLGETQYF.

CDR3 sequence: CAISDDREYQPQHF. The CDR3, as DNA: TGTGCCATCAGTGACGACAGGGAATATCAGCCCCAGCATTTT. The chain joins TRBV10-3 to TRBJ1-5; 7 bases line up with TRBD1. This CDR3 region has 14 residues. J was trimmed by 5 bases and V by 3 bases; bases with no gene match: 4. Germline CDR1 ENHRY, CDR2 SYGVKD.

The chain joins TRBV4-1 to TRBJ2-4; 7 nucleotides agree with TRBD1. The CDR3 runs to 17 residues. In germline, CDR1 is MGHRA, CDR2 YSYEKL. With 1 base clipped from V and 4 bases from J, the junction kept 10 bases outside the gene matches. CDR3 amino acids: CASSQVLSRDRKNIQYF. CDR3 bases: TGCGCCAGCAGCCAAGTTTTGAGCCGGGACAGAAAAAACATTCAGTACTTC.

The J gene is TRBJ2-2, the V gene TRBV30; D gene ambiguous. This CDR3 region has 14 residues. CDR1 GTSNPN and CDR2 SVGIG come from the germline V gene (reference sequence). V dropped 2 bases and J dropped 2 bases, with 9 bases sitting between them. The CDR3 loop is CAWSSGVNTGELFF. CDR3 DNA: TGTGCCTGGAGTTCTGGAGTCAACACCGGGGAGCTGTTTTTT.

The chain carries TRBV6-6 and TRBJ2-5, with D possibly being TRBD2 (6 bases). The CDR3 is 14 residues long. Trimming shortened V by 0 bases and J by 3 bases, and 8 bases separated the two germline ends. Germline V gene sequence: CDR1 MNHNY, CDR2 SVGAGI (reference sequence). CDR3 sequence: CASSYSTREETQYF. The CDR3, as DNA: TGTGCCAGCAGTTACTCGACTAGAGAAGAGACCCAGTACTTC.

The chain has TRBV2 and TRBJ2-3, with 8 positions matching TRBD2. The CDR3 totals 19 residues. Germline CDR1 is SNHLY and CDR2 is FYNNEI. The J segment lost 3 bases and the V segment lost 6 bases, leaving 20 bases of the junction unmatched. The CDR3 sequence: CASRIALFSGAGRTDTQYF. For the CDR3, the DNA is TGTGCCAGCAGAATCGCCCTTTTTAGCGGGGCGGGGCGGACAGATACGCAGTATTTT. The entire variable domain, with the rest obtained from reference TRBV2 and TRBJ2-3, is as follows: EPEVTQTPSHQVTQMGQEVILRCVPISNHLYFYWYRQILGQKVEFLVSFYNNEISEKSEIFDDQFSVERPDGSNFTLKIRSTKLEDSAMYFCASRIALFSGAGRTDTQYFGPGTRLTVL.

This chain connects TRBV5-1 to TRBJ2-5, with 12 positions matching TRBD2. The ends lost 4 bases at V and 4 bases at J; junction bases unmatched: 11. This CDR3 is 17 amino acids long. The germline gives CDR1 SGHRS, CDR2 YFSETQ. CDR3 nucleotides: TGCGCCAGCAGCGGGGGACTAGCGGGTTCCCTTCCAGAGACCCAGTACTTC. Its protein is CASSGGLAGSLPETQYF.

This clone was detected a few times. V gene TRBV7-9 combines with J gene TRBJ1-1, with a tentative D call TRBD1 (6 bases). CDR3 length: 13 amino acids. CDR1 is SEHNR, CDR2 FQNEAQ, per germline (reference sequence). CDR3 DNA sequence: TGTGCGGGAAGGACAGACATGAACACTGAAGCTTTCTTT. It yields the protein CAGRTDMNTEAFF.

The rearrangement links TRBV7-6 to TRBJ2-7; a weak D match, TRBD1 (5 bases). From germline, CDR1 is SGHVS and CDR2 FNYEAQ. This CDR3 region has 17 residues. V was shortened by 3 bases and J by 3 bases, with 21 bases between the two germline ends. CDR3 residues: CASSLGQGSCSCYEQYF. CDR3 nucleotides: TGTGCCAGCAGCTTGGGTCAGGGAAGTTGTTCGTGCTACGAGCAGTACTTC.

DNA of the CDR3: TGTGCCAGCAGTTACCTGGGACAGGGGACTCTTCGTGGCTACACCTTC. Its translation is CASSYLGQGTLRGYTF. The rearrangement joins TRBV6-5 to TRBJ1-2; 10 bases align to TRBD1. Germline V CDR1 and CDR2: MNHEY, SVGAGI. Trimming at V came to 2 bases and at J to 7 bases, leaving 10 bases not matched to a gene. This CDR3 comprises 16 residues.

The genes are TRBV7-2 and TRBJ1-5; 7 positions match TRBD1. Germline assignment: CDR1 SGHTA and CDR2 FQGNSA. The CDR3 covers 15 residues. V shed 5 bases, J shed 4 bases, and the junction held 8 bases outside the gene matches. CDR3 bases: TGTGCCAGCAGCCCCAGGACAGGCGAAAATCAGCCCCAGCATTTT. It translates to CASSPRTGENQPQHF.

The genes are TRBV11-2 and TRBJ2-5; no clear D. V dropped 3 bases and J dropped 2 bases, with 13 bases sitting between them. In germline, CDR1 is SGHAT, CDR2 FQNNGV. CDR3 length: 15 residues. For the CDR3, the DNA is TGTGCCAGCAGCTTCTTTGGGCGCACACAAGAGACCCAGTACTTC. The encoded protein is CASSFFGRTQETQYF.

The V call is TRBV5-4, the J call TRBJ1-2, with a tentative D call TRBD1 (5 bases). V shed 3 bases and J shed 8 bases, with 20 bases lying between them. Germline CDR1 is SGHNT and CDR2 is YYREEE (reference sequence). CDR3 size: 15 residues. The CDR3 bases are TGTGCCAGCAGCTGGGGGGGTGAGTGGAAGGAAGGCTACACCTTC. Translating gives CASSWGGEWKEGYTF.

This rearrangement joins TRBV19 to TRBJ2-1; TRBD2 might be the D (6 bases). The CDR3 contains 16 residues. Deletions cut 5 bases from V and 0 bases from J, with 14 bases between. CDR1 is LNHDA and CDR2 is SQIVND in the germline V gene (reference sequence). The CDR3 protein is CASSVLGGSSYNEQFF. DNA of the CDR3: TGTGCCAGTAGTGTCCTTGGGGGGTCCTCCTACAATGAGCAGTTCTTC.

The rearrangement joins TRBV5-6 to TRBJ2-7; 7 bases agree with TRBD1. CDR1 is SGHDT, CDR2 YYEEEE, per germline. The CDR3 is 14 residues long. V lost 0 bases to trimming and J lost 0 bases; unmatched junction nucleotides: 0. In DNA form, the CDR3 reads TGTGCCAGCAGCTTGGAGGGGGCCTCCTACGAGCAGTACTTC. This codes for CASSLEGASYEQYF. The whole variable domain, remainder taken from reference TRBV5-6 and TRBJ2-7, is DAGVTQSPTHLIKTRGQQVTLRCSPKSGHDTVSWYQQALGQGPQFIFQYYEEEERQRGNFPDRFSGHQFPNYSSELNVNALLLGDSALYLCASSLEGASYEQYFGPGTRLTVT.

This clone was picked up one time. The chain carries TRBV4-1 and TRBJ1-2, with 7 bases aligning to TRBD1. Trimming took 2 bases from V and 4 from J; bases not matched to a gene: 1. CDR1 is MGHRA and CDR2 is YSYEKL in the germline V gene. This CDR3 region has 13 residues. DNA of the CDR3: TGCGCCAGCAGCCAAAACAGGGGCTATGGCTACACCTTC. The encoded protein is CASSQNRGYGYTF.